Below, 12 T cell receptor beta chains from the same sample are listed, as sequenced in a study of blood T cell repertoires in COVID-19. Sequencing used immunoSEQ multiplex PCR; TCRdb keeps in-frame clones, though not all of them. The profile covers 75,000 to 95,000 clones, with approximately 80% appearing a single time and about 20% taken by the ten largest. Sequencing input: peripheral blood. The receptors shown here come from a man of 80 years or more with active or convalescent COVID-19.

The rearrangement uses TRBV7-2 and TRBJ2-5; 10 bases are a match to TRBD1. CDR3 length equals 13 residues. After removal of 4 bases from V and 5 bases from J, the junction contained 1 base not matched to a gene. The germline gives CDR1 SGHTA, CDR2 FQGNSA. The CDR3 reads CASSSDRGETQYF. The DNA of the CDR3 is TGTGCCAGCAGCTCGGACAGGGGGGAGACCCAGTACTTC.

The V gene is TRBV24-1, the J gene TRBJ1-2, with D possibly being TRBD1 (6 bases). The CDR3 runs 14 residues. With 2 bases removed from V and 8 bases from J, the gap between germline ends came to 14 bases. Germline lookup yields CDR1 KGHDR and CDR2 SFDVKD. CDR3 DNA sequence: TGTGCCACCAGTGATTCGTTCAGGGGACGCGGCTACACCTTC. It yields the protein CATSDSFRGRGYTF.

V and J are TRBV5-1 and TRBJ2-3; 9 nucleotides align to TRBD2. The CDR3 contains 17 residues. In germline, CDR1 is SGHRS, CDR2 YFSETQ. V shed 0 bases and J 5 bases; nucleotides not matched to a gene: 10. The CDR3 nucleotides read TGCGCCAGCAGCTTGGTCCCAAGTAGCGGGAGTGGAGATACGCAGTATTTT. Translating it yields CASSLVPSSGSGDTQYF.

Only a few counts were recorded for this clone. The chain employs TRBV24-1 and TRBJ2-1, with 10 bases identical to TRBD1. Germline CDR1 reads KGHDR; CDR2 reads SFDVKD. J was trimmed by 8 bases and V by 2 bases; bases with no gene match: 5. This CDR3 spans 15 amino acids. Here the CDR3 reads CATSDSPTGGYEQFF. The CDR3 coding sequence is TGTGCCACCAGTGATTCCCCGACAGGGGGCTATGAGCAGTTCTTC.

The chain combines TRBV11-2 with TRBJ1-3; possible D gene TRBD1, 6 bases. Per the germline V gene, CDR1 is SGHAT and CDR2 is FQNNGV. The germline V and J ends were trimmed by 1 base and 4 bases, with 11 bases remaining between them. This CDR3 is built from 15 residues. CDR3 DNA: TGTGCCAGCAGCTTAGTCGGACAGAGAGGAAACACCATATATTTT. Its translation: CASSLVGQRGNTIYF. Full variable domain (rest looked up from reference TRBV11-2 and TRBJ1-3): EAGVAQSPRYKIIEKRQSVAFWCNPISGHATLYWYQQILGQGPKLLIQFQNNGVVDDSQLPKDRFSAERLKGVDSTLKIQPAKLEDSAVYLCASSLVGQRGNTIYFGEGSWLTVV.

This sequence joins TRBV5-1 and TRBJ2-3; D is ambiguous. V was cut by 0 bases and J by 2 bases, with 7 bases left in between. CDR1 is SGHRS, CDR2 YFSETQ, per germline. This CDR3 contains 14 residues. The CDR3: CASSLDSNTDTQYF. In nucleotides, the CDR3 is TGCGCCAGCAGCTTGGACTCGAACACAGATACGCAGTATTTT.

The V call is TRBV7-9, the J call TRBJ1-1, with no clear D. The CDR3 extends over 12 amino acids. Trimming took 0 bases from V and 11 from J, leaving 10 bases between them. CDR1 and CDR2 from the germline V gene are SEHNR and FQNEAQ (reference sequence). Written as DNA, the CDR3 is TGTGCCAGCAGCTTAGCCCCCACTGTTGCTTTCTTT. Its translation is CASSLAPTVAFF.

The chain couples TRBV19 to TRBJ1-1, with D perhaps TRBD1 (5 bases). The ends were cut back, 3 bases at V and 6 bases at J, with 14 bases in the middle. This CDR3 has 14 amino acids. Germline CDR1 reads LNHDA; CDR2 reads SQIVND (reference sequence). This CDR3 is CASSIGTGWSEAFF. The CDR3 DNA follows: TGTGCCAGTAGTATCGGTACAGGTTGGTCTGAAGCTTTCTTT. Full variable domain (rest looked up from reference TRBV19 and TRBJ1-1): DGGITQSPKYLFRKEGQNVTLSCEQNLNHDAMYWYRQDPGQGLRLIYYSQIVNDFQKGDIAEGYSVSREKKESFPLTVTSAQKNPTAFYLCASSIGTGWSEAFFGQGTRLTVV.

Here the CDR3 reads CASTPAGVAGGPKTQYF. CDR3 sequence (DNA): TGTGCCAGCACCCCCGCGGGAGTAGCGGGGGGGCCAAAGACCCAGTACTTC. The rearrangement uses TRBV7-2 and TRBJ2-5; TRBD2 matches 11 bases. This CDR3 is 17 amino acids long. The V segment lost 7 bases and the J segment 6 bases; nucleotides outside the gene matches: 16. Germline V lookup: CDR1 SGHTA, CDR2 FQGNSA.

The genes are TRBV7-2 and TRBJ2-3; 9 bases agree with TRBD2. V gave up 1 base and J gave up 0 bases; unmatched junction bases: 2. There are 16 residues in the CDR3. The germline gives CDR1 SGHTA, CDR2 FQGNSA. CDR3 region: CASSLDSGGSTDTQYF. The CDR3, as DNA: TGTGCCAGCAGCTTAGACAGCGGGGGGAGCACAGATACGCAGTATTTT. Looking up the rest from reference TRBV7-2 and TRBJ2-3 gives the full variable domain: GAGVSQSPSNKVTEKGKDVELRCDPISGHTALYWYRQSLGQGLEFLIYFQGNSAPDKSGLPSDRFSAERTGGSVSTLTIQRTQQEDSAVYLCASSLDSGGSTDTQYFGPGTRLTVL.

The chain is built from TRBV6-4 and TRBJ2-7; a possible D gene is TRBD2 (6 bases). The CDR3 is made up of 15 amino acids. Germline V gene sequence: CDR1 MRHNA, CDR2 SNTAGT. CDR3 DNA: TGTGCCAGCAGTGACTCCAGGAGGGGCTCCGACGAGCAGTACGTC. It is translated as CASSDSRRGSDEQYV.

The chain combines TRBV7-9 with TRBJ1-1; 8 bases fit TRBD1. Germline CDR1 SEHNR, CDR2 FQNEAQ (reference sequence). The V gene end was trimmed by 2 bases and the J gene end by 2 bases; junction bases not matched to a gene: 1. This CDR3 spans 14 amino acids. In nucleotides, the CDR3 is TGTGCCAGCAGCTTACAGGGGGCAAACACTGAAGCTTTCTTT. Translating it yields CASSLQGANTEAFF.